The rows below give T cell receptor beta chains drawn from one sample of a study of blood T cell repertoires in COVID-19. Sequencing used immunoSEQ multiplex PCR; TCRdb keeps in-frame clones, though not all of them. The sample has roughly 260,000 clones, about 91% seen once; the top ten hold 2.6%. Material: PBMCs or T cells enriched from blood (not recorded which). The receptors shown here come from a woman under 40 with acute COVID-19. The CDR3 runs from the conserved cysteine through the conserved F or W. D genes are given only for firm matches. Only some rows state a clone size, as once, few, many or a class for expanded clones.

TRBV2	-	14	-	TRBJ1-2	TGTGCCAGCAGGACTGGAAACCGGGACTATGGCTACACCTTC	CASRTGNRDYGYTF
TRBV4-1	few	14	-	TRBJ1-1	TGCGCCAGCAGCCACACAGGGCCGGAGACTGAAGCTTTCTTT	CASSHTGPETEAFF
TRBV7-7	-	13	-	TRBJ2-5	TGTGCTAGCGGTGCAGGGGCCCAAGAGACCCAGTACTTC	CASGAGAQETQYF
TRBV11-2	few	13	-	TRBJ2-7	TGTGCCAGCAGCCATCGGACTTACCCCGAGCAGTACTTC	CASSHRTYPEQYF
TRBV2	-	16	-	TRBJ2-5	TGTGCCAGCAGTGAAGCCTCCGGCCAGGGCACAGAGACCCAGTACTTC	CASSEASGQGTETQYF
TRBV10-1	few	15	TRBD2	TRBJ2-3	TGCGCCAGCAGTGAGCAGCGGGGGAGCACAGATACGCAGTATTTT	CASSEQRGSTDTQYF
TRBV5-5	-	16	-	TRBJ1-2	TGTGCCAGCAGCTTAGTTTTTGGTCCTTCTATCTATGGCTACACCTTC	CASSLVFGPSIYGYTF
TRBV12-3/TRBV12-4	once	12	-	TRBJ2-1	TGTGCCAGCAGTTTCGGTAGCGATGAGCAGTTCTTC	CASSFGSDEQFF
TRBV7-9	-	15	TRBD1	TRBJ2-7	TGTGCCAGCAGCTTAGGGATTGACAGGGAACACGAGCAGTACTTC	CASSLGIDREHEQYF
TRBV27	once	15	-	TRBJ1-6	TGTGCCAGCAGCTCCGGGGGACCCGTGAATTCACCCCTCCACTTT	CASSSGGPVNSPLHF
TRBV27	once	16	TRBD1	TRBJ1-5	TGTGCCAGCAGTTTACAGGGGGCTGATAGCAATCAGCCCCAGCATTTT	CASSLQGADSNQPQHF
TRBV9	-	15	-	TRBJ2-3	TGTGCCAGCAGCCCTCTCGACTCTAGCACAGATACGCAGTATTTT	CASSPLDSSTDTQYF
TRBV7-8	few	16	TRBD1	TRBJ2-2	TGTGCCAGCAGCTTAGCGGGACAGGGAAACACCGGGGAGCTGTTTTTT	CASSLAGQGNTGELFF
TRBV5-1	-	16	TRBD1	TRBJ2-7	TGCGCCAGCAGCCTTCAATCGGGACAGGAAACCTACGAGCAGTACTTC	CASSLQSGQETYEQYF
TRBV13	-	14	-	TRBJ1-1	TGTGCCAGCAGCTTAGGTCGGGAGAACACTGAAGCTTTCTTT	CASSLGRENTEAFF
TRBV5-4	-	16	TRBD1	TRBJ2-2	TGTGCCAGCAGCTCACCGGGACAGGGGGACACCGGGGAGCTGTTTTTT	CASSSPGQGDTGELFF
TRBV3-1/TRBV3-2	-	13	-	TRBJ1-2	TGTGCCAGCAGCCAAGAATCCGGGGAGCTGAAGACCTTC	CASSQESGELKTF
TRBV10-3	-	17	TRBD1	TRBJ2-7	TGTGCCATCAGTGTAAGAGGCGGACAGGGGAGCTCCTACGAGCAGTACTTC	CAISVRGGQGSSYEQYF
TRBV12-5	-	12	TRBD1	TRBJ1-2	TGTGCTAGTACCGGGACAGACTATGGCTACACCTTC	CASTGTDYGYTF
TRBV18	-	14	-	TRBJ1-5	TGTGCCAGCTCACCATTGACAGACAATCAGCCCCAGCATTTT	CASSPLTDNQPQHF
TRBV27	-	16	TRBD2	TRBJ2-7	TGTGCCAGCAGTCTCAAAACTAGCGGGGGGTCCTACGAGCAGTACTTC	CASSLKTSGGSYEQYF
TRBV9	-	14	-	TRBJ1-2	TGTGCCAGCAGCGTCTCCGAGGGGGACTATGGCTACACCTTC	CASSVSEGDYGYTF
TRBV7-2	-	15	-	TRBJ1-2	TGTGCCAGCAGCTGGAGCTCAGACGGAGCCTATGGCTACACCTTC	CASSWSSDGAYGYTF
TRBV27	-	15	TRBD1	TRBJ1-2	TGTGCCAGCAGTTTAGGGACAGGGGGCTACTATGGCTACACCTTC	CASSLGTGGYYGYTF
TRBV7-2	-	15	TRBD2	TRBJ2-1	TGTGCCAGCAGCCCGACTAGCGGGGCCCGCGATGAGCAGTTCTTC	CASSPTSGARDEQFF
TRBV7-2	-	17	-	TRBJ1-2	TGTGCCAGCAGCCCCCAAATCGGAACAGGGAAGGAGGATGGCTACACCTTC	CASSPQIGTGKEDGYTF
TRBV24-1	-	12	-	TRBJ1-2	TGTGCCACCAGTGATTCGGGCTATGGCTACACCTTC	CATSDSGYGYTF
TRBV27	-	20	TRBD1	TRBJ1-6	TGTGCCAGCAGTTTCCTCGGACAGGAGAGATCGAGCTCCTATAATTCACCCCTCCACTTT	CASSFLGQERSSSYNSPLHF
TRBV18	-	15	TRBD1	TRBJ2-1	TGTGCCAGCTCACCAAGGGGGCAGGCCTACAATGAGCAGTTCTTC	CASSPRGQAYNEQFF
TRBV5-5	-	14	TRBD1	TRBJ1-2	TGTGCCAGCAGCTTTCCGGGACAGAGATATGGCTACACCTTC	CASSFPGQRYGYTF
TRBV3-1/TRBV3-2	-	15	-	TRBJ1-6	TGTGCCAGCAGCCAAAGTCAGGGAGGGAGTTCACCCCTCCACTTT	CASSQSQGGSSPLHF
TRBV11-3	-	15	TRBD1	TRBJ2-3	TGTGCCAGCAGCTATACGGGACAGAGCACAGATACGCAGTATTTT	CASSYTGQSTDTQYF
TRBV19	-	16	TRBD2	TRBJ2-3	TGTGCCAGTAGTATCTCCAGCGGGGGGGCCGCAGATACGCAGTATTTT	CASSISSGGAADTQYF
TRBV29-1	-	12	TRBD1	TRBJ1-2	TGCAGCGTACCGACAGGGCTGGATGGCTACACCTTC	CSVPTGLDGYTF
TRBV11-2	once	19	TRBD1	TRBJ1-6	TGTGCCAGCAGCTTAGATTCGATGGACAGGGGGCTCGATAATTCACCCCTCCACTTT	CASSLDSMDRGLDNSPLHF
TRBV7-9	-	16	TRBD2	TRBJ2-3	TGTGCCAGCAGCCTCGGGACTAGGGAATTAACAGATACGCAGTATTTT	CASSLGTRELTDTQYF
TRBV6-2/TRBV6-3	-	18	TRBD1	TRBJ1-1	TGTGCCAGCAGTTACCCCAACAGGGGGCGCCTCGGGGGCACTGAAGCTTTCTTT	CASSYPNRGRLGGTEAFF
TRBV7-9	-	14	-	TRBJ1-1	TGTGCCAGCAGCCCCCCCACAGGATTCACTGAAGCTTTCTTT	CASSPPTGFTEAFF
TRBV7-8	-	12	-	TRBJ1-2	TGTGCCAGCAGCCCCGCGGTCTATGGCTACACCTTC	CASSPAVYGYTF
TRBV19	-	15	-	TRBJ1-5	TGTGCCAGCTGCCCCACACCGTATAGCAATCAGCCCCAGCATTTT	CASCPTPYSNQPQHF
TRBV7-8	-	15	-	TRBJ1-5	TGTGCCAGCAGCTTAGCCCCCAGATCGGGACAGCCCCAGCATTTT	CASSLAPRSGQPQHF
TRBV5-6	-	14	-	TRBJ2-7	TGTGCCAGCAGCCCGGGACGGGGGTTCTACGAGCAGTACTTC	CASSPGRGFYEQYF
TRBV4-3	-	15	-	TRBJ2-1	TGCGCCAGCAGCCAGTACGGGAGCTCCTACAATGAGCAGTTCTTC	CASSQYGSSYNEQFF
TRBV5-1	once	13	TRBD1	TRBJ1-1	TGCGCCAGCGGAACAGGGGGTGTCACTGAAGCTTTCTTT	CASGTGGVTEAFF
TRBV4-1	-	16	TRBD1	TRBJ1-6	TGCGCCAGCAGACCCAGGGGGTCAGCCTCAAGGACACCCCTCCACTTT	CASRPRGSASRTPLHF
TRBV4-1	-	14	TRBD1	TRBJ1-2	TGCGCCAGCAGCCTATCTACAGGGGAAGAGGGCTACACCTTC	CASSLSTGEEGYTF
TRBV5-4	-	16	-	TRBJ2-2	TGTGCCAGCAGCTCACTGGGGCGTTCTATCACCGGGGAGCTGTTTTTT	CASSSLGRSITGELFF
TRBV19	-	15	TRBD1	TRBJ1-5	TGTGCCAGTAGTGACAGGGGAGAGAGCAATCAGCCCCAGCATTTT	CASSDRGESNQPQHF
TRBV11-3	-	14	-	TRBJ2-1	TGTGCCAGCAGTACAGGGTCAGGGACGAATGAGCAGTTCTTC	CASSTGSGTNEQFF
TRBV7-2	-	16	-	TRBJ1-1	TGTGCCAGCAGCCCTTACGCAGGCCTATGGAACACTGAAGCTTTCTTT	CASSPYAGLWNTEAFF
TRBV5-6	-	17	TRBD1	TRBJ1-6	TGTGCCAGCAGCTTGGAGAGGACAGGGGGATATAATTCACCCCTCCACTTT	CASSLERTGGYNSPLHF
TRBV5-1	-	14	-	TRBJ1-4	TGCGCCAGCAGGCGGGCCGCAACTAATGAAAAACTGTTTTTT	CASRRAATNEKLFF
TRBV12-3/TRBV12-4	-	13	TRBD2	TRBJ2-5	TGTGCCACCGGGGTAGCGGGGGAAGAGACCCAGTACTTC	CATGVAGEETQYF
TRBV5-3	few	13	-	TRBJ1-2	TGTGCCAGAAGTCCACAGGGAAACTATGGCTACACCTTC	CARSPQGNYGYTF